The T cell receptor beta chain under discussion was sequenced for a study of cytomegalovirus exposure and HLA in healthy donors. Study context: Among about 179 million T cells, an earlier analysis found 95 million to 140 million unique TCR beta sequences. When just under 400 donors were genotyped, roughly 78% of them were found to fall in the Caucasian-associated ancestry cluster.

This clone was seen more than once but under ten times. Its antigen is not identified. General study findings and limits: With later analysis, a missense DCLRE1C variant became linked to TCR beta V- and J-gene trimming. Immune exposure data for these donors was limited to CMV serostatus.

Per germline, CDR1 SEHNR and CDR2 FQNEAQ (reference sequence). The V gene end was trimmed by 5 bases and the J gene end by 4 bases; junction bases not matched to a gene: 7. The CDR3 has 15 amino acids. The PCR used 60 Vbeta and 13 Jbeta primers. Clones were read by immunoSEQ multiplex PCR, and TCRdb kept only the in-frame ones, dropping some. This sample has 150,000 to 200,000 clones, with around four fifths found just once. The V gene is TRBV7-9, the J gene TRBJ1-4, with 7 bases identical to TRBD1. Sequencing was performed on PBMCs. The origin of this receptor is a female donor in good health and CMV-seronegative. The CDR3: CASSTGGGINEKLFF. The CDR3 DNA follows: TGTGCCAGCAGCACGGGAGGGGGCATTAATGAAAAACTGTTTTTT. The full variable domain, with the rest looked up from reference TRBV7-9 and TRBJ1-4, is DTGVSQNPRHKITKRGQNVTFRCDPISEHNRLYWYRQTLGQGPEFLTYFQNEAQLEKSRLLSDRFSAERPKGSFSTLEIQRTEQGDSAMYLCASSTGGGINEKLFFGSGTQLSVL.